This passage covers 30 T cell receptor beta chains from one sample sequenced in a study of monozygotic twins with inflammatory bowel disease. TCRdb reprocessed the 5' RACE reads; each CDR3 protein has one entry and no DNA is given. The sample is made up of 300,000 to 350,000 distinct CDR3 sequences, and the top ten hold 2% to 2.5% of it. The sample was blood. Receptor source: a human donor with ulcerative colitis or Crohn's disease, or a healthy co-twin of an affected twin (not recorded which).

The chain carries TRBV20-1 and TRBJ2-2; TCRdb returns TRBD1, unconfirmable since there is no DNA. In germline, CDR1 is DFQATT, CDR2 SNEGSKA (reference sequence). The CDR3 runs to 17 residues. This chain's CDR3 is CSARDPRSGTATGELFF.

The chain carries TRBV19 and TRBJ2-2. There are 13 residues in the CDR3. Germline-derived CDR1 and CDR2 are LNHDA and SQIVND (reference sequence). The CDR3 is CASAVKNTGELFF.

CDR3 residues: CASSQESFGANVLTF. The rearrangement links TRBV3-1 to TRBJ2-6. This CDR3 comprises 15 residues. Germline CDR1 is LGHDT and CDR2 is YNNKEL (reference sequence).

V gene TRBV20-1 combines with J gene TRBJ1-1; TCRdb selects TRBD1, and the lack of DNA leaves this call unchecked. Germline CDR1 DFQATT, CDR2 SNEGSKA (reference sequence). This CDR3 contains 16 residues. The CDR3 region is CSARDMGQNSNTEAFF.

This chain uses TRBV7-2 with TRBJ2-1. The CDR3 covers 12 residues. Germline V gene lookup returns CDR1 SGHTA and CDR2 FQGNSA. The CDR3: CASSFNYNEQFF.

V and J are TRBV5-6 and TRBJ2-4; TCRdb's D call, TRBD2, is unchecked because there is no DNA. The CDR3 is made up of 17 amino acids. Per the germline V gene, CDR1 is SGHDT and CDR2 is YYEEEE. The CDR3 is CASSTRLAGGSRNIQYF.

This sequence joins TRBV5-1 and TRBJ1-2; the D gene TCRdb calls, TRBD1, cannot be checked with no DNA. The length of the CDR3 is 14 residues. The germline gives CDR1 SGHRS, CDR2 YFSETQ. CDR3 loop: CASSLRTGGNGYTF.

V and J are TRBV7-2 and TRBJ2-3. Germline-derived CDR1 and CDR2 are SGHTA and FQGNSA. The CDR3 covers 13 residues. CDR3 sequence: CASSSRDTDTQYF. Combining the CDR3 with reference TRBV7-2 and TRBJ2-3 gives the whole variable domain GAGVSQSPSNKVTEKGKDVELRCDPISGHTALYWYRQSLGQGLEFLIYFQGNSAPDKSGLPSDRFSAERTGGSVSTLTIQRTQQEDSAVYLCASSSRDTDTQYFGPGTRLTVL.

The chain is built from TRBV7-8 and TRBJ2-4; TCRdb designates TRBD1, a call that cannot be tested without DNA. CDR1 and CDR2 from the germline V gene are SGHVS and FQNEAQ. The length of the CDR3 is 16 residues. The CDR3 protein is CASSSQGLLAKNIQYF.

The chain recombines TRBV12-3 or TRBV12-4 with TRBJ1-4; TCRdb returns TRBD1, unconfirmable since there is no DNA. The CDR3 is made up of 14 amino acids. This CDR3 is CASSRRDQAEKLFF.

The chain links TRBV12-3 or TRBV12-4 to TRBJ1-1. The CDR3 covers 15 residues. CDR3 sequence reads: CASSFRAGLNTEPFF.

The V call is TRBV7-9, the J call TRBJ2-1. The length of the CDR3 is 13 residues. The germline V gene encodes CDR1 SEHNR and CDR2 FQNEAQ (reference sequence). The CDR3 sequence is CASRTDIYNEQFF.

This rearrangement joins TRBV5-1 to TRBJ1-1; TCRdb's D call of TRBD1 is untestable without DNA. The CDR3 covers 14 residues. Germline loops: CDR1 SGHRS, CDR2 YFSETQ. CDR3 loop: CASSLAGQNTEAFF.

The CDR3 here is CASSFTTSQGEVFF. The J gene is TRBJ1-1, the V gene TRBV7-8; TCRdb designates TRBD1, a call that cannot be tested without DNA. The CDR3 has 14 amino acids. Germline V lookup: CDR1 SGHVS, CDR2 FQNEAQ.

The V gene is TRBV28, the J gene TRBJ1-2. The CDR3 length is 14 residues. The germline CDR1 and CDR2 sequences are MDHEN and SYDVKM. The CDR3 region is CASSLIDRNYGYTF.

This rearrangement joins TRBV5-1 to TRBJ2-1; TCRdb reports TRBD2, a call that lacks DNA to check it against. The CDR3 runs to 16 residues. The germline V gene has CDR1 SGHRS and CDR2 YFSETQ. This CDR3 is CASSSLPGLIYNEQFF.

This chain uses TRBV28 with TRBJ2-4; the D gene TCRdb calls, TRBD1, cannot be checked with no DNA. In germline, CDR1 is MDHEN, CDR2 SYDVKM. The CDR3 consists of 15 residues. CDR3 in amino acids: CASSSPQRNVNIQYF.

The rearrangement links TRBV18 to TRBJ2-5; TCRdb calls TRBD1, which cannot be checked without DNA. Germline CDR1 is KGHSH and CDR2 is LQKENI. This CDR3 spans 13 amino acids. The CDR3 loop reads CASSPSPGETQYF.

CDR3 sequence: CAAGEGESYEQYF. V gene TRBV6-6 combines with J gene TRBJ2-7. The germline CDR1 and CDR2 sequences are MNHNY and SVGAGI (reference sequence). This CDR3 has 13 amino acids.

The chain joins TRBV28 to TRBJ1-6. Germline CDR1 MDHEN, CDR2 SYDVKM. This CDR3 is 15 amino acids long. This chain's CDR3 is CASTLPSSYNSPLHF. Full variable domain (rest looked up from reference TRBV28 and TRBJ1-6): DVKVTQSSRYLVKRTGEKVFLECVQDMDHENMFWYRQDPGLGLRLIYFSYDVKMKEKGDIPEGYSVSREKKERFSLILESASTNQTSMYLCASTLPSSYNSPLHFGNGTRLTVT.

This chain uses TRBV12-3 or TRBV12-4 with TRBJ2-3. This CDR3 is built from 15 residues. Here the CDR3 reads CASSFLGSSTDTQYF.

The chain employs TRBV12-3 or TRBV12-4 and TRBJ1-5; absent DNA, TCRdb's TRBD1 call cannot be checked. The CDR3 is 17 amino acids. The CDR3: CASSSDRGPASNQPQHF.

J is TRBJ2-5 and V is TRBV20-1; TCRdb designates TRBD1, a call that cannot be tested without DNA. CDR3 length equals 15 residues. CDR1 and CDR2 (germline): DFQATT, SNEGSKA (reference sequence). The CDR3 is CSAKNGQGSGETQYF.

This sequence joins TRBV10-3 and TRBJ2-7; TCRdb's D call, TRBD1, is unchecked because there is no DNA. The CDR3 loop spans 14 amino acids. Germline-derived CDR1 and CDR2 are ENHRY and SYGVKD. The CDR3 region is CAISRTGKGYEQYF.

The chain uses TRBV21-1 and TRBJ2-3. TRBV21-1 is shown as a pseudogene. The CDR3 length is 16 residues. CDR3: CASSKRYVKHTDTQYF.

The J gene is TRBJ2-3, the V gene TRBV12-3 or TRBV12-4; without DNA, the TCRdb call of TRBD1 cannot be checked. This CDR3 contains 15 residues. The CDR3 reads CASRNRDRAADTQYF.

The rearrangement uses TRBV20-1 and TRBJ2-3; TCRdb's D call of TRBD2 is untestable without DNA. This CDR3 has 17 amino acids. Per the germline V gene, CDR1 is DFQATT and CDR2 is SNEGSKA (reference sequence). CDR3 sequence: CSASLQASGRAPNTQYF.

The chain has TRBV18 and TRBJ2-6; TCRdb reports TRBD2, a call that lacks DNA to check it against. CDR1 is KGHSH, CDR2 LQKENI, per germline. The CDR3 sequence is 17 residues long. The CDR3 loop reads CASSPQGAGSGANVLTF. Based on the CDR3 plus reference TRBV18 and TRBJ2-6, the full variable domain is NAGVMQNPRHLVRRRGQEARLRCSPMKGHSHVYWYRQLPEEGLKFMVYLQKENIIDESGMPKERFSAEFPKEGPSILRIQQVVRGDSAAYFCASSPQGAGSGANVLTFGAGSRLTVL.

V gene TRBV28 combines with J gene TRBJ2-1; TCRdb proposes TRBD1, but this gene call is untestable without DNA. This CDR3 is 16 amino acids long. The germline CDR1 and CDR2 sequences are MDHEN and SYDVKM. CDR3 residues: CASSIGGTREYNEQFF.

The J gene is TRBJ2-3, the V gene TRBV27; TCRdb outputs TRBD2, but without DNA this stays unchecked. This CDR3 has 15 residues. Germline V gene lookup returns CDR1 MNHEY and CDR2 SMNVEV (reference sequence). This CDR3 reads CASKRDTGSTDTQYF.